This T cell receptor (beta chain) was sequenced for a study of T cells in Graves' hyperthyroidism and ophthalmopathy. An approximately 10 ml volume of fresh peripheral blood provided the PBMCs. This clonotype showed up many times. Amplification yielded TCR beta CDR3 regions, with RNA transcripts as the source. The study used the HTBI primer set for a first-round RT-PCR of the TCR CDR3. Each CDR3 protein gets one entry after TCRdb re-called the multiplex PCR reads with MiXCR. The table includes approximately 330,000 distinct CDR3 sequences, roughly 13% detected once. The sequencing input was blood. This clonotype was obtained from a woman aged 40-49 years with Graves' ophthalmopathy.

The CDR3 sequence: CASSLAGPGGKGYTF. In DNA, the CDR3 is TGTGCCAGCAGCTTAGCGGGTCCAGGGGGCAAAGGCTACACCTTC. The rearrangement uses TRBV13 and TRBJ1-2; 8 positions agree with TRBD1. The CDR3 runs to 15 residues. Germline V gene lookup returns CDR1 PRHDT and CDR2 FYEKMQ (reference sequence). J lost 8 bases, V lost 1 base, and 9 bases had no gene match.